Below are 2 T cell receptor beta chains sequenced from a single sample in a study of blood T cell repertoires in COVID-19. Sequencing used immunoSEQ multiplex PCR; TCRdb keeps in-frame clones, though not all of them. Of about 130,000 clones in the sample, over 60% were seen once. Sequencing input: peripheral blood. The receptors were sampled from a woman in her 70s with acute or convalescent COVID-19.

V gene TRBV10-3 combines with J gene TRBJ2-7, with 9 bases identical to TRBD1. The CDR3 runs 13 residues. CDR1 is ENHRY and CDR2 is SYGVKD in the germline V gene. The V gene end was trimmed by 5 bases and the J gene end by 2 bases; junction bases not matched to a gene: 1. For the CDR3, the DNA is TGTGCCATCAGTAGACAGGGGGCCTACGAGCAGTACTTC. Amino acid sequence: CAISRQGAYEQYF.

This clone came up once. This chain joins TRBV28 and TRBJ2-7; D might be TRBD1 (6 bases). The CDR3 runs 14 residues. From germline, CDR1 is MDHEN and CDR2 SYDVKM. V was pared by 5 bases and J by 6 bases, with 17 bases between. The CDR3 DNA follows: TGTGCCAGCAGTACAGGGCCCATCACCCTCGAGCAGTACTTC. Translated, it gives CASSTGPITLEQYF.